The clone carrying this T cell receptor beta chain was detected only a few times. The antigen is undetermined. This specimen comes from a study of blood T cells in healthy people across ages. The overall study: Through template switching, about one barcoded beta molecule was captured per two T cells, as measured in model experiments. General observations from the study: Donor CMV status, an unknown factor, possibly confounded changes in expanded clonotypes. Among T cells, TCR beta diversity per million cells dropped roughly linearly as age rose.

Isolation of PBMCs gave at least 6 million cells per sample. Germline assignment: CDR1 SGHDN and CDR2 FVKESK. The CDR3 runs to 12 residues. V was shortened by 0 bases and J by 12 bases, with 12 bases between the two germline ends. A second PCR of roughly 7 to 11 cycles used a sample-barcoded 5' primer and a J-beta primer mix. TCRdb used MiXCR to reprocess the 5' RACE reads, holding one entry per CDR3 protein. This sample has about 1.1 million distinct CDR3 sequences, with 35% to 40% found just once. Sequencing was carried out using blood. The receptor was derived from a man between 18 and 29 years old in good health. The rearrangement uses TRBV14 and TRBJ2-7; D possibly corresponds to TRBD1 (6 bases). The CDR3: CASSQDRQEWYF. In DNA form, the CDR3 reads TGTGCCAGCAGCCAAGACAGACAGGAGTGGTACTTC.